This TCR beta chain derives from a study of graft-versus-host responses after intestinal transplantation. Whole-study context: Each patient got anti-thymocyte globulin induction, then tacrolimus and steroids for around three years. Study observations and caveats: GvH clones appeared in recipient marrow, some first in ileum or blood. Graft-donor T cell macrochimerism in patients accompanied high graft-versus-host to host-versus-graft clonal ratios in allografts.

TCRdb keeps only in-frame clones here, not all; method: immunoSEQ multiplex PCR. Of some 79,000 clones in the sample, about 88% were seen once. Worth noting for this clone: Its antigen is undetermined.

Trimming stripped 6 bases from V and 6 bases from J, with 25 bases between. CDR1 and CDR2 from the germline V gene are SGHDT and YYEEEE. The CDR3 has 16 amino acids. The source was unstimulated CD4+ T cells sorted from spleen or lymph node cells, collected before intestinal transplant. The V gene is TRBV5-6, the J gene TRBJ2-7, with D perhaps TRBD2 (6 bases). The receptor's source is a human donor who received an intestinal transplant. Written as DNA, the CDR3 is TGTGCCAGCAATACAAGGCGGTGGGGGGTCCCATTCGAGCAGTACTTC. It is translated as CASNTRRWGVPFEQYF.